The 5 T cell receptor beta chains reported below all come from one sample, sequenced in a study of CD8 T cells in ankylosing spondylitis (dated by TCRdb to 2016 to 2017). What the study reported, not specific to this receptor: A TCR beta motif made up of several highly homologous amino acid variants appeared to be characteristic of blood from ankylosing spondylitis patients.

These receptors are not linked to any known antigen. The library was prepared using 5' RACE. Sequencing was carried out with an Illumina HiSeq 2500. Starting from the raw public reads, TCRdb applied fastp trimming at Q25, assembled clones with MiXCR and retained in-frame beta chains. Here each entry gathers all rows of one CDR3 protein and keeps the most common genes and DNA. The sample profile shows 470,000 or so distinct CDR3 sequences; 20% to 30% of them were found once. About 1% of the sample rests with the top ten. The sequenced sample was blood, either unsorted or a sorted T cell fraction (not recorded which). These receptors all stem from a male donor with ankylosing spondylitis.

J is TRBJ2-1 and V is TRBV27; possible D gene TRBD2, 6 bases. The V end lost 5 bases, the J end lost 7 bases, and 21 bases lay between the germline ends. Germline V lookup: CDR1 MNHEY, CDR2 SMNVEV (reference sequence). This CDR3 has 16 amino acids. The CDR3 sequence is CASSLELASRGNEQFF. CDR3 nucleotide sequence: TGTGCCAGCAGTCTGGAACTAGCCTCCCGGGGGAATGAGCAGTTCTTC.

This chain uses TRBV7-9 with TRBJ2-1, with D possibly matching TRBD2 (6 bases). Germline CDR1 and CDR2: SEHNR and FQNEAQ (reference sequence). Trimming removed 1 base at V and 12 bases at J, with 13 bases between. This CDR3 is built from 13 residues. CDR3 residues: CASSLGRDGWQFF. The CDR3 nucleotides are TGTGCCAGCAGCTTAGGGCGGGATGGTTGGCAGTTCTTC.

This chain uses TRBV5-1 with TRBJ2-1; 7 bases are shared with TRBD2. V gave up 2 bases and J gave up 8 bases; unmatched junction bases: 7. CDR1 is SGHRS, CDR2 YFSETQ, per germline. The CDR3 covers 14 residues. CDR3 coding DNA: TGCGCCAGCAGCTTACGGCGGGAGCCCCATGAGCAGTTCTTC. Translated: CASSLRREPHEQFF.

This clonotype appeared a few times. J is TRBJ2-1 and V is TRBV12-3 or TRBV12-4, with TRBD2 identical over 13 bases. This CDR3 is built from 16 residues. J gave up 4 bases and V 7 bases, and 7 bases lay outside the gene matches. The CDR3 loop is CASTLAGGRSYNEQFF. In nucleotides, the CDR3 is TGTGCCAGCACACTAGCGGGAGGGCGCTCTTACAATGAGCAGTTCTTC.

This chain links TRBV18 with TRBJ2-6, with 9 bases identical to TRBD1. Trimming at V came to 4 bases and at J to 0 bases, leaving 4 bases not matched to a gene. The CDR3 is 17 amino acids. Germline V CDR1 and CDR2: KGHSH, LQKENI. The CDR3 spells CASSRLGQGSGANVLTF. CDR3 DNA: TGTGCCAGCTCACGTTTGGGACAGGGCTCTGGGGCCAACGTCCTGACTTTC.